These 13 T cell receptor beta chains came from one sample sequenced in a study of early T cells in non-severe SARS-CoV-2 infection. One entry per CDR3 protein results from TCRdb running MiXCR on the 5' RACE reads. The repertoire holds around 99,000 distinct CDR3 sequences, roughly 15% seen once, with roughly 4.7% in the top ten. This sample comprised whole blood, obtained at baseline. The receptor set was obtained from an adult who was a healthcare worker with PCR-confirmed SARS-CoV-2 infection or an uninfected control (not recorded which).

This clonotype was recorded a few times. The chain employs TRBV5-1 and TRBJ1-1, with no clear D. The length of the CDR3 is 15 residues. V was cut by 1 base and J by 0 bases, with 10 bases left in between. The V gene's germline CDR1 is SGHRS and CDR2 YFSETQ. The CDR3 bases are TGCGCCAGCAGCTTGAGCGGAAACATGAACACTGAAGCTTTCTTT. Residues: CASSLSGNMNTEAFF.

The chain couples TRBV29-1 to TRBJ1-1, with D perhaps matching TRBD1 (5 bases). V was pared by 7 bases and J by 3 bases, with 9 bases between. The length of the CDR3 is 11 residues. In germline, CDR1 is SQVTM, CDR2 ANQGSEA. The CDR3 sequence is CSAIGDTEAFF. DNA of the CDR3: TGCAGCGCTATAGGGGACACTGAAGCTTTCTTT.

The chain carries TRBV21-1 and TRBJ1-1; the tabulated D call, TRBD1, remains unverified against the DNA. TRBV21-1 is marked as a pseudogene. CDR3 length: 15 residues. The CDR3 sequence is CASSKAPRETLKLFF. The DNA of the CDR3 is TGTGCCAGCAGCAAAGCTCCCAGGGAGACACTGAAGCTTTTCTTT.

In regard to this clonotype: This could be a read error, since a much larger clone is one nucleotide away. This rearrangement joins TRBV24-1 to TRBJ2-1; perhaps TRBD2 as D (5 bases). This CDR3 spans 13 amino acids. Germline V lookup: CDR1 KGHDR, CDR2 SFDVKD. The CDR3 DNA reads TGTGGCACAAGACGTTCCCGGGGCAATGAGCAGTTCTTC. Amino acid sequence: CGTRRSRGNEQFF.

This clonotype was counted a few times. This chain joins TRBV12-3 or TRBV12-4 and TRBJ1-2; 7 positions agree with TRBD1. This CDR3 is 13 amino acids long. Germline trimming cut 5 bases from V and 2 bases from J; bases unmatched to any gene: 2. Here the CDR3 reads CASSGQVNYGYTF. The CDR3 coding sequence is TGTGCCAGCAGTGGACAGGTCAACTATGGCTACACCTTC.

The CDR3 sequence is CASSSPRALGETQYF. CDR3 coding DNA: TGTGCCAGCAGCTCACCCAGGGCTCTAGGGGAGACCCAGTACTTC. The genes are TRBV7-9 and TRBJ2-5; D might be TRBD1 (5 bases). CDR3 length: 15 amino acids. CDR1 and CDR2 from the germline V gene are SEHNR and FQNEAQ (reference sequence). V dropped 4 bases and J dropped 5 bases, with 17 bases sitting between them. The whole variable domain, remainder taken from reference TRBV7-9 and TRBJ2-5, is DTGVSQNPRHKITKRGQNVTFRCDPISEHNRLYWYRQTLGQGPEFLTYFQNEAQLEKSRLLSDRFSAERPKGSFSTLEIQRTEQGDSAMYLCASSSPRALGETQYFGPGTRLLVL.

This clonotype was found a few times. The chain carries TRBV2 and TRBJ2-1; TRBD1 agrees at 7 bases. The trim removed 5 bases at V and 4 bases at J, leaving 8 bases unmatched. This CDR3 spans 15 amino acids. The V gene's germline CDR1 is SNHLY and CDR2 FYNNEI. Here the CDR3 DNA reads TGTGCCAGCAGTCTCCGGGACAGCCCTTACAATGAGCAGTTCTTC. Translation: CASSLRDSPYNEQFF.

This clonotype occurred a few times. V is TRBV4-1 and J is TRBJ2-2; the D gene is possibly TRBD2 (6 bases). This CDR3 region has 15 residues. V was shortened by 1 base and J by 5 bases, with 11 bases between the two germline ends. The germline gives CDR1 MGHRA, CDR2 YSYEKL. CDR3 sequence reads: CASSQAGSRTGELFF. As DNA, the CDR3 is TGCGCCAGCAGCCAAGCCGGGAGTCGAACCGGGGAGCTGTTTTTT.

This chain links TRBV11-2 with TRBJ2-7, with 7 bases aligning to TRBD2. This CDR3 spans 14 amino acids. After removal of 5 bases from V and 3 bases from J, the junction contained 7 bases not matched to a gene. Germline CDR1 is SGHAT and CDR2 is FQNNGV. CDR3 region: CASSLGLDGYEQYF. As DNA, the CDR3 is TGTGCCAGCAGCCTCGGACTAGATGGCTACGAGCAGTACTTC.

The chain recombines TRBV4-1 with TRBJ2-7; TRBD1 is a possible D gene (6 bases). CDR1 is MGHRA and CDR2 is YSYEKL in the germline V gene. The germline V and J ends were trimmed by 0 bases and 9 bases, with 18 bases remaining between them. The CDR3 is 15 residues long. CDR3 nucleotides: TGCGCCAGCAGCCAAGAAACCGCCCCTTCGACAGGGCAGTACTTC. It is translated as CASSQETAPSTGQYF.

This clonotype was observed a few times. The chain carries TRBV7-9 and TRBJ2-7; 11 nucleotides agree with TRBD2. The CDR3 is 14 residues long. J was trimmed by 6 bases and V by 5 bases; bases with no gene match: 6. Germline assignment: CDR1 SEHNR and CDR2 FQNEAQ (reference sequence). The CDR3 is CASSLTSGRGEQYF. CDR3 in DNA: TGTGCCAGCAGCCTCACTAGCGGGAGAGGCGAGCAGTACTTC.

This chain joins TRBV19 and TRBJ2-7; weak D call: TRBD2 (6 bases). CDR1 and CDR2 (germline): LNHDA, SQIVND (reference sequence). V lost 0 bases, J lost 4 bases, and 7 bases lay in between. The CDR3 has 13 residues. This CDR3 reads CASSIEREYEQYF. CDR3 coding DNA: TGTGCCAGTAGTATAGAACGGGAGTACGAGCAGTACTTC.

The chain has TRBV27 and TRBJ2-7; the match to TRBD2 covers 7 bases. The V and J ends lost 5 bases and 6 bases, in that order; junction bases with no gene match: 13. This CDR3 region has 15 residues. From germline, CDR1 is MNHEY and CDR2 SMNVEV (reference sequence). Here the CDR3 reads CASSTSWSAGVEQYF. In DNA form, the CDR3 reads TGTGCCAGCAGTACCAGCTGGTCGGCGGGGGTCGAGCAGTACTTC.